Shown below are 5 T cell receptor beta chains from a single sample sequenced in a study of blood T cell repertoires in COVID-19. The repertoire was sequenced with immunoSEQ multiplex PCR; TCRdb's copy has only in-frame clones and lacks some. Among about 110,000 clones, around 81% were seen once, and the ten largest hold 4% to 4.5%. The specimen sequenced was peripheral blood. The receptors originated from an older woman with acute or convalescent COVID-19.

This chain uses TRBV7-2 with TRBJ2-7, with 12 bases identical to TRBD2. Germline-derived CDR1 and CDR2 are SGHTA and FQGNSA. The length of the CDR3 is 14 residues. The V gene end was trimmed by 5 bases and the J gene end by 4 bases; junction bases not matched to a gene: 3. The CDR3 sequence: CASSAGLAGYEQYF. The CDR3 region has the DNA TGTGCCAGCAGCGCCGGACTAGCGGGATACGAGCAGTACTTC.

The genes are TRBV4-2 and TRBJ2-1, with TRBD2 matching 11 bases. The length of the CDR3 is 17 residues. The V gene's germline CDR1 is LGHNA and CDR2 YNFKEQ. Trimming cost V 1 base and J 5 bases; bases outside gene matches: 7. This CDR3 reads CASSQGIGTSGNNEQFF. The CDR3 DNA reads TGTGCCAGCAGCCAAGGAATCGGGACTAGCGGAAACAATGAGCAGTTCTTC.

The chain links TRBV6-8 to TRBJ2-2, with 7 bases lining up with TRBD2. There are 16 residues in the CDR3. V lost 0 bases to trimming and J lost 5 bases; unmatched junction nucleotides: 6. Germline CDR1 and CDR2: MNHGY and SAAAGT. In nucleotides, the CDR3 is TGTGCCAGCAGTTACTCCCCTAGCGGACCTACCGGGGAGCTGTTTTTT. Translated: CASSYSPSGPTGELFF.

This clone appeared a single time. The CDR3 is CASSYSRGRRSSYEQYV. The CDR3 bases are TGTGCCAGCAGTTACTCGAGGGGGCGACGGTCGTCCTACGAGCAGTACGTC. V usage is TRBV6-2 or TRBV6-3 and J usage is TRBJ2-7; 7 bases agree with TRBD1. Looked up from germline, CDR1 is MNHEY and CDR2 is SVGEGT. This CDR3 is 17 amino acids long. Trimming took 0 bases from V and 1 from J; bases not matched to a gene: 9.

The rearrangement uses TRBV5-1 and TRBJ1-6; 10 positions match TRBD1. Germline-derived CDR1 and CDR2 are SGHRS and YFSETQ. CDR3 length: 16 residues. The junction had 6 bases not matched to a gene; V was cut back by 2 bases and J by 7 bases. CDR3 nucleotides: TGCGCCAGCAGCTTCTCTCCGACAGGGGGCAATTCACCCCTCCACTTT. It specifies CASSFSPTGGNSPLHF.